This T cell receptor beta chain emerged from a study of T cells in Graves' hyperthyroidism and ophthalmopathy. RNA transcripts were the template for amplifying TCR beta CDR3 regions. HTBI primers were the set used in a first-round RT-PCR of the TCR CDR3. TCRdb passed the multiplex PCR reads through MiXCR, listing each CDR3 protein once. Counted here are 400,000 or so distinct CDR3 sequences, 13% to 15% occurring once; the ten biggest clones make up roughly 19%. Clinical symptoms, serum thyroxine, TRAb, thyroid ultrasound and orbital computed tomography informed diagnoses. The trim removed 0 bases at V and 7 bases at J, leaving 12 bases unmatched. The CDR3 is made up of 17 amino acids. Germline-derived CDR1 and CDR2 are SGDLS and YYNGEE.

This TCR was recovered from a woman aged 55-69 years with Graves' ophthalmopathy. The sample was blood. This chain joins TRBV9 and TRBJ2-1, with 8 positions matching TRBD1. The CDR3 spells CASSVATAGGLSNEQFF. The CDR3 bases are TGTGCCAGCAGCGTAGCTACCGCAGGGGGCTTGAGTAATGAGCAGTTCTTC.